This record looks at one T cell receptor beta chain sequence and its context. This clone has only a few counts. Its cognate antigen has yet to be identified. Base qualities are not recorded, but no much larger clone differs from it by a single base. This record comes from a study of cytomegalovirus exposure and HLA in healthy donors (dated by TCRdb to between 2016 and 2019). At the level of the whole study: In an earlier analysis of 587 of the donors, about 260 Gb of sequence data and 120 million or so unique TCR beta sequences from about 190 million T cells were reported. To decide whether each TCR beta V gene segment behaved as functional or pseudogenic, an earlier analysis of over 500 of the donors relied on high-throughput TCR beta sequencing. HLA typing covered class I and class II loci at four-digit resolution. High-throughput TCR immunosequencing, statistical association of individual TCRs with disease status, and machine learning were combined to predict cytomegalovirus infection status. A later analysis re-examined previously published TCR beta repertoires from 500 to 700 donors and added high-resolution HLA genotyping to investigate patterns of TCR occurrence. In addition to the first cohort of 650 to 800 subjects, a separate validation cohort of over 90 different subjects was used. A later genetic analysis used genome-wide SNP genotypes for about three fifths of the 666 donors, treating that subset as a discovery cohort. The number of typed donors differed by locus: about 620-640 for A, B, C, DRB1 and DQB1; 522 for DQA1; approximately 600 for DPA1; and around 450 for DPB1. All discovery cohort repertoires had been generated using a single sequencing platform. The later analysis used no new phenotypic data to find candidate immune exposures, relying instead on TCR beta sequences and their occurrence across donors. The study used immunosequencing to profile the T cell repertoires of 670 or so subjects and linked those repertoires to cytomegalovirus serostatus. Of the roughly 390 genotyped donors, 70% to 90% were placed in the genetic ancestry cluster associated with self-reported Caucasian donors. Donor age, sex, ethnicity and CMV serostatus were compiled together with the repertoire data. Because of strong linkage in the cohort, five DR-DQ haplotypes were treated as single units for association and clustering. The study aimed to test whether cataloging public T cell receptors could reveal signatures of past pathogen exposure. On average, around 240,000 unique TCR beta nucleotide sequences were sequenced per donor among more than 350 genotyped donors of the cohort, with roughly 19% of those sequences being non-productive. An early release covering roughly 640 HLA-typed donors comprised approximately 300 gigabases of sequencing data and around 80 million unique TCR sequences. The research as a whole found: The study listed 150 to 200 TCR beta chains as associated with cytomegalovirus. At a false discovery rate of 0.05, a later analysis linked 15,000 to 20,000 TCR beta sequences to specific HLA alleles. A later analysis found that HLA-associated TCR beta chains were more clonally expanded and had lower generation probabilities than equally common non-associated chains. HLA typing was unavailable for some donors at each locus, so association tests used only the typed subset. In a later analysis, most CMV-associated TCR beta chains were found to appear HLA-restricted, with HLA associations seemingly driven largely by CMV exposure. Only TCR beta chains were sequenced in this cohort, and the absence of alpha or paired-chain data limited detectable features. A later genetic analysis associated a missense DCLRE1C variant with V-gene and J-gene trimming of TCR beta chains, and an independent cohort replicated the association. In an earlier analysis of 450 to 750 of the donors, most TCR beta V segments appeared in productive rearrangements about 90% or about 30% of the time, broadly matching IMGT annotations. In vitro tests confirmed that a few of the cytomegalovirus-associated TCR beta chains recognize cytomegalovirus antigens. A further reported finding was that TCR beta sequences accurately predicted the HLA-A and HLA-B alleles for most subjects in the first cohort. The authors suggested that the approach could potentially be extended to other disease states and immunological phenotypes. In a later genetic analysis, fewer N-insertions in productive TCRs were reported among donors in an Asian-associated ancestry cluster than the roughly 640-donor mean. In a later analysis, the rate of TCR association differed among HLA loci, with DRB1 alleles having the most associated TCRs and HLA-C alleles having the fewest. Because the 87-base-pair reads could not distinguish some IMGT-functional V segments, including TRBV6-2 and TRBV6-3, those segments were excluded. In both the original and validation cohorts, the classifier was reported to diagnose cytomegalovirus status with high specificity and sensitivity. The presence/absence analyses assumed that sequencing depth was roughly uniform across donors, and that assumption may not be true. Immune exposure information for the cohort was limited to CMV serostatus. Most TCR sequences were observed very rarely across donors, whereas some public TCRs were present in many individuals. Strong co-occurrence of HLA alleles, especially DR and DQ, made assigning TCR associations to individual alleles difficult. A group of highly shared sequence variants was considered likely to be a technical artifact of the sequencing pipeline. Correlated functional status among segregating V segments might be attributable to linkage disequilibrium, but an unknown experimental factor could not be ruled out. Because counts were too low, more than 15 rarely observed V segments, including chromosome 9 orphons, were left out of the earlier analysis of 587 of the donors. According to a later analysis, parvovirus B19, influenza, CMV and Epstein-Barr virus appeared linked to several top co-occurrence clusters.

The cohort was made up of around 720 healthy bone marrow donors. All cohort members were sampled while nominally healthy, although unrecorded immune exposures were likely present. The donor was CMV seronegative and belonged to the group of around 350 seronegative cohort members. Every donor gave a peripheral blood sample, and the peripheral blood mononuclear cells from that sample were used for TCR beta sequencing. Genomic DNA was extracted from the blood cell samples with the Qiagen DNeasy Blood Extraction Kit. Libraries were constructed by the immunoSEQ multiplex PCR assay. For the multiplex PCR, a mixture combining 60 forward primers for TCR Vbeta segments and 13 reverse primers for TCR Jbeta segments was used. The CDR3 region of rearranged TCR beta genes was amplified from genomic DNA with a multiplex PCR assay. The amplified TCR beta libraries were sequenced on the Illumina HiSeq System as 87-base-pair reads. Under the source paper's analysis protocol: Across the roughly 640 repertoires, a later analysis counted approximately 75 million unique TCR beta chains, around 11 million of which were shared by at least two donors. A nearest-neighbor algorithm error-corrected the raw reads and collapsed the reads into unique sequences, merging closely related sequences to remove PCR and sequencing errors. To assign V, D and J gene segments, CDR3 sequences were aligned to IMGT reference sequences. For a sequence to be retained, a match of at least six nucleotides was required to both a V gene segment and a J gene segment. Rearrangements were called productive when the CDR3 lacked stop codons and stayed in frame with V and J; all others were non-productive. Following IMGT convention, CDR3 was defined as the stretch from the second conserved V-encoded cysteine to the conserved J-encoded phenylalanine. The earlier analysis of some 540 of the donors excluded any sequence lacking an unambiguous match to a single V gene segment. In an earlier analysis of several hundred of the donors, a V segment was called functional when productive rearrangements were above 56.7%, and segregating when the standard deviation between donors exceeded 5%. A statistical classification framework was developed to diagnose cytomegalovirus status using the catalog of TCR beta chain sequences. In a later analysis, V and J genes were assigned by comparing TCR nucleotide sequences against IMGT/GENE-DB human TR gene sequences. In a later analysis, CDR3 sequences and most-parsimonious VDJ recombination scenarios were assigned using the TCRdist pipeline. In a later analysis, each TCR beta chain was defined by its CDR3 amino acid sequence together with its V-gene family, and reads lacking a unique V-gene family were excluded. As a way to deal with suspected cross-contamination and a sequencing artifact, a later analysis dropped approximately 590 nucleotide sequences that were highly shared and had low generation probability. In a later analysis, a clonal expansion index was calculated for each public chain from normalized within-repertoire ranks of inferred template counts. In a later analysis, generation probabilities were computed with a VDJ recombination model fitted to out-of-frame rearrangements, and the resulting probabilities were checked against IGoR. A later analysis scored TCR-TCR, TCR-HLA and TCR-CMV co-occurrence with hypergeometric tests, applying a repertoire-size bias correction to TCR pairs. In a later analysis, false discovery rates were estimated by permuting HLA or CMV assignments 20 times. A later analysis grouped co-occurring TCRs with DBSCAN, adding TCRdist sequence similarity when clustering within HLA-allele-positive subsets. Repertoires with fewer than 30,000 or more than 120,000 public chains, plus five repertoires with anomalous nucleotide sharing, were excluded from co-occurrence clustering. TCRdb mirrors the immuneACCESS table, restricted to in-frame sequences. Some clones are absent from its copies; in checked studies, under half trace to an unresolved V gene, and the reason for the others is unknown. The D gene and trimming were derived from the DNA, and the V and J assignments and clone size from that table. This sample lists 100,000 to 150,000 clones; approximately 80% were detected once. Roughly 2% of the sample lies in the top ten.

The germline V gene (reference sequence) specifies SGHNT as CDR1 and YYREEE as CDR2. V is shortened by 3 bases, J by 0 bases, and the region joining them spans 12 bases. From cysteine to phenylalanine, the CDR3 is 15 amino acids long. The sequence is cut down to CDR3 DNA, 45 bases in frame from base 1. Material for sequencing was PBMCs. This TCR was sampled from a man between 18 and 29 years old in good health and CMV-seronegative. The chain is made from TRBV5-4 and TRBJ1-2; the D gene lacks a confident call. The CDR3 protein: CASSSPREANYGYTF. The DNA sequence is TGTGCCAGCAGCTCCCCCCGAGAAGCTAACTATGGCTACACCTTC.